Listed below are T cell receptor beta chains from one sample, sequenced in a study of T-cell memory formation after mild COVID-19. A single record per CDR3 protein comes from TCRdb applying MiXCR to the 5' RACE reads. Found here are hundreds of thousands of distinct CDR3 sequences, about a fifth of them singletons; the top ten hold approximately 12%. Sequencing was performed on PBMCs or a T cell subset sorted from them (not recorded which). These receptors came from an adult woman who had mild COVID-19 (a few samples of this study predate the infection). Cell type and time point are not known. CDR3s include the opening cysteine and the closing phenylalanine or tryptophan. D genes are given only for firm matches. Size values are once, few and many counts, or a class for expanded clones, and some rows have none.

>TRBV9|NA|TRBJ2-1|few
TGTGCCAGCAGCGTAGAGTGGAGGGGCAATGAGCAGTTCTTC
CASSVEWRGNEQFF
>TRBV4-3|NA|TRBJ2-2|few
TGCGCCAGCAGCCAACTCCGGGGGAACACCGGGGAGCTGTTTTTT
CASSQLRGNTGELFF
>TRBV7-2|TRBD2|TRBJ2-5|NA
TGTGCCAGCAGCTTATCTGTGGGCGGGAGGTCCCAAGAGACCCAGTACTTC
CASSLSVGGRSQETQYF
>TRBV9|TRBD2|TRBJ2-1|few
TGTGCCAGCAGCGTTACCGCCGGGGGGGCGTTAAATGAGCAGTTCTTC
CASSVTAGGALNEQFF
>TRBV5-1|TRBD2|TRBJ2-1|few
TGCGCCAGCAGCTTCGGTGAAGCGGGAGGGCTTTTTGAGCAGTTCTTC
CASSFGEAGGLFEQFF
>TRBV12-3/TRBV12-4|TRBD2|TRBJ2-1|few
TGTGCCAGCAGCCATTTTGCGGGGGGGCCTCAGAATGAGCAGTTCTTC
CASSHFAGGPQNEQFF
>TRBV27|NA|TRBJ2-1|few
TGTGCCAGCAGTTTCGCTAGCAGTAGGAAGGGCAGTGAGCAGTTCTTC
CASSFASSRKGSEQFF
>TRBV7-6|TRBD1|TRBJ1-2|NA
TGTGCCAGCAGCTTAATCGCGACAGGGGGCACAGGCTACACCTTC
CASSLIATGGTGYTF
>TRBV20-1|TRBD2|TRBJ2-1|NA
TGCAGTGCAACCGGGACTAGCGGGGGGGGTGAGCAGTTCTTC
CSATGTSGGGEQFF
>TRBV7-3|TRBD1|TRBJ1-6|NA
TGTGCCAGCAGAGCCACAGGGGATCCATTTTCACCCCTCCACTTT
CASRATGDPFSPLHF
>TRBV21-1|NA|TRBJ1-1|few
TGTGCCAGCAGCGCCGTCGGGACAGGGGGCGACCAAGACACTGAAGCTTTCTTT
CASSAVGTGGDQDTEAFF
>TRBV7-9|NA|TRBJ2-5|many
TGTGCCAGCAGCTCCCAACGTCGGGGGCAAGAGACCCAGTACTTC
CASSSQRRGQETQYF
>TRBV20-1|NA|TRBJ1-1|NA
TGCAGTGCTAGTGACAGGAACACTGAAGCTTTCTTT
CSASDRNTEAFF
>TRBV18|TRBD1|TRBJ2-5|many
TGTGCCAGCAGCTCCGGACAGGGGGAGACCCAGTACTTC
CASSSGQGETQYF
>TRBV7-9|TRBD1|TRBJ2-3|NA
TGTGCCAGCAGCATCCGACAGGGAGCAGATACGCAGTATTTT
CASSIRQGADTQYF
>TRBV19|TRBD1|TRBJ2-4|few
TGTGCCAGTAGTGCTCAGGGGGACGGGGCCAAAAACATTCAGTACTTC
CASSAQGDGAKNIQYF
>TRBV29-1|NA|TRBJ2-7|NA
TGCAGCGCCCGAGGGGTATACGTCTACGAGCAGTACTTC
CSARGVYVYEQYF